Included here is one TCR beta chain sequence, with context. This specimen comes from a study of technical replicates of blood from a few donors. Data came from immunoSEQ multiplex PCR; TCRdb stores just in-frame clones and leaves some out. The sample carries some 74,000 clones, about nine tenths recorded once. Trimming cost V 0 bases and J 4 bases, with 10 bases left between them. The germline CDR1 and CDR2 sequences are SGHDT and YYEEEE. The CDR3 runs 14 residues. Sample: T cells isolated from PBMCs. The rearrangement uses TRBV5-6 and TRBJ2-5; tentatively, D is TRBD2 (6 bases). This TCR was sampled from a human donor in good health. In DNA, the CDR3 is TGTGCCAGCAGCTTGGGGGGGGAAGGAGAGACCCAGTACTTC. This sequence encodes CASSLGGEGETQYF.